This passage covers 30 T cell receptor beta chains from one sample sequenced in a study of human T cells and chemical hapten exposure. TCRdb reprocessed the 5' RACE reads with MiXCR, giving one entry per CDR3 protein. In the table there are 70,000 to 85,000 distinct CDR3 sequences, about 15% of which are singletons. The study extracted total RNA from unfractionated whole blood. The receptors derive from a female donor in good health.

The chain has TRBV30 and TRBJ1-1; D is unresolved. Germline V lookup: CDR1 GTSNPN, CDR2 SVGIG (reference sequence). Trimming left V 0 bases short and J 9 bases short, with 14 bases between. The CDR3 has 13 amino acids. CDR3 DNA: TGTGCCTGGAGTGTAGGCCCAAATACAAAAGCTTTCTTT. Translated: CAWSVGPNTKAFF. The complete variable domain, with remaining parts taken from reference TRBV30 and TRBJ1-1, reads SQTIHQWPATLVQPVGSPLSLECTVEGTSNPNLYWYRQAAGRGLQLLFYSVGIGQISSEVPQNLSASRPQDRQFILSSKKLLLSDSGFYLCAWSVGPNTKAFFGQGTRLTVV.

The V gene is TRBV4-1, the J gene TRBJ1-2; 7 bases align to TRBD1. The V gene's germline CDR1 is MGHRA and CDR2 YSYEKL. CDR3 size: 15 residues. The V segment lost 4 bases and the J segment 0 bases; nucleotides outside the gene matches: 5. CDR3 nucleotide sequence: TGCGCCAGCAGCCCGGGGGACAGCCCTAACTATGGCTACACCTTC. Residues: CASSPGDSPNYGYTF.

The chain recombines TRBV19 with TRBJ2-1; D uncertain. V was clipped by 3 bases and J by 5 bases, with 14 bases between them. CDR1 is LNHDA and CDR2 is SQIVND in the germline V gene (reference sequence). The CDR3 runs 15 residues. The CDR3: CASSIPGLTHNEQFF. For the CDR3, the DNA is TGTGCCAGTAGTATTCCAGGTTTGACACACAATGAGCAGTTCTTC.

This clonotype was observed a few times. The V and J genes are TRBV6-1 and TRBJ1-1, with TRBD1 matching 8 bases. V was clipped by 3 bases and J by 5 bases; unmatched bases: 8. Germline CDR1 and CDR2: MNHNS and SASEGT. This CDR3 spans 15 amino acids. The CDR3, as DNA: TGTGCCAGCAGTGAGACCTTACAGGGGGGGACTGAAGCTTTCTTT. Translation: CASSETLQGGTEAFF.

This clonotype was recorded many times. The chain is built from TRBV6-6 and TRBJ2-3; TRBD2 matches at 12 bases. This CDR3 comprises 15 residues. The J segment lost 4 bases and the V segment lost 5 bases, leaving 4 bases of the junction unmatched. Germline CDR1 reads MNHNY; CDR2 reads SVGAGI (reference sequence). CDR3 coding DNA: TGTGCCAGCAGTCAGACTAGCGGGAGCTCAGATACGCAGTATTTT. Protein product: CASSQTSGSSDTQYF.

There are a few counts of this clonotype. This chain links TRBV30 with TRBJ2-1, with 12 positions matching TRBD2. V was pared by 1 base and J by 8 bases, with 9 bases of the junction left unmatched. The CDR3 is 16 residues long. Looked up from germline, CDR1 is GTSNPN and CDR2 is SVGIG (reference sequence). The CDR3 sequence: CAWSEIGTSGPDEQFF. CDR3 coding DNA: TGTGCCTGGAGTGAAATAGGGACTAGCGGGCCCGATGAGCAGTTCTTC.

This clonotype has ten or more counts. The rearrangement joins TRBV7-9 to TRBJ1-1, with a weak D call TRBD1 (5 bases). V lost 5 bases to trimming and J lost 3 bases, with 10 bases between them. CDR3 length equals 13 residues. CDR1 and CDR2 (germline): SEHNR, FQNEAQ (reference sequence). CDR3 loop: CASSQGSDTEAFF. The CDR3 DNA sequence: TGTGCCAGCAGCCAGGGCTCTGACACTGAAGCTTTCTTT.

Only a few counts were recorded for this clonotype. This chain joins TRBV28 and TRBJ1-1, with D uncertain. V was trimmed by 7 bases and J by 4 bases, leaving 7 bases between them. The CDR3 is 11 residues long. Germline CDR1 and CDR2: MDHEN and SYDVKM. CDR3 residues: CASTTSTEAFF. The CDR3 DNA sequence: TGTGCCAGCACAACGAGCACTGAAGCTTTCTTT.

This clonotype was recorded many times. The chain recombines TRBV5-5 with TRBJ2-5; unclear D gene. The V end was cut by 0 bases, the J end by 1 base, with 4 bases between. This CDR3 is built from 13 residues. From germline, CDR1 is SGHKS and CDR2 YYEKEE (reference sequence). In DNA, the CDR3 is TGTGCCAGCAGCTTGGCGAGCCAAGAGACCCAGTACTTC. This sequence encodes CASSLASQETQYF. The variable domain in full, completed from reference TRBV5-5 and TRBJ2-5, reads DAGVTQSPTHLIKTRGQQVTLRCSPISGHKSVSWYQQVLGQGPQFIFQYYEKEERGRGNFPDRFSARQFPNYSSELNVNALLLGDSALYLCASSLASQETQYFGPGTRLLVL.

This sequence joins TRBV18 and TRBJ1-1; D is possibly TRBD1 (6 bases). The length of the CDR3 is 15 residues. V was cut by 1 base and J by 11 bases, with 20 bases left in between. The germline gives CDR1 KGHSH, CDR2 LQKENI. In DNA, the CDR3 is TGTGCCAGCTCACCACTTCAGTTAGGGGGGCAAGATGCTTTCTTT. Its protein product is CASSPLQLGGQDAFF.

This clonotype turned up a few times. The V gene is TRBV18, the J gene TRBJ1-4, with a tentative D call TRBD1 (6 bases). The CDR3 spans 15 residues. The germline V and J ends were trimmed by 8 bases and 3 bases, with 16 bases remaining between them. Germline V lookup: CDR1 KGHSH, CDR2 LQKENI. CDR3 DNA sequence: TGTGCCAGCCGGTCTACAGGGAAACCTAATGAAAAACTGTTTTTT. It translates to CASRSTGKPNEKLFF.

The CDR3 DNA follows: TGTGCCAGCGAGACAGGGGCGGGGGAGCAGTACTTC. Encoded protein: CASETGAGEQYF. The chain has TRBV2 and TRBJ2-7; 8 bases agree with TRBD1. The CDR3 is 12 residues long. Germline trimming cut 8 bases from V and 7 bases from J; bases unmatched to any gene: 7. CDR1 and CDR2 (germline): SNHLY, FYNNEI.

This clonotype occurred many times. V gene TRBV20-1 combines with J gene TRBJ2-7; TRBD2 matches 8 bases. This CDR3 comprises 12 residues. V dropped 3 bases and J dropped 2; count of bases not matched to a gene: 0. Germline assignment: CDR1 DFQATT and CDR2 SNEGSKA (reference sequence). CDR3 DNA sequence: TGCAGTGCTAGCGGGAGGGCCTACGAGCAGTACTTC. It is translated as CSASGRAYEQYF.

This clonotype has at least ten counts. The CDR3 DNA follows: TGTGCCAGCAGCTGGAGGAGGGCAGGCAATGAGCAGTTCTTC. Protein: CASSWRRAGNEQFF. The rearrangement joins TRBV7-9 to TRBJ2-1; tentative D call: TRBD2 (6 bases). The CDR3 is made up of 14 amino acids. In germline, CDR1 is SEHNR, CDR2 FQNEAQ (reference sequence). V was clipped by 4 bases and J by 6 bases, with 13 bases between them.

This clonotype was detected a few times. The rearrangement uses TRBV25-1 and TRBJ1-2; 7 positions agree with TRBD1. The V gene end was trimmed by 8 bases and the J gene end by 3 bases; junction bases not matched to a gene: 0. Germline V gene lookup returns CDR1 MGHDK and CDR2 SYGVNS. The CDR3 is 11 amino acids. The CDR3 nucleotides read TGTGCCAGCGGACAGGACTATGGCTACACCTTC. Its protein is CASGQDYGYTF.

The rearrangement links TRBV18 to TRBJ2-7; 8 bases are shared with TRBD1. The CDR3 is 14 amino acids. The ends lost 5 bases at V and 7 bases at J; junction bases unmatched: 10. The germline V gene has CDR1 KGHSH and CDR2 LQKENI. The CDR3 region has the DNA TGTGCCAGCTCATCCGGACAGGGAAGAGGTGAGCAGTACTTC. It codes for CASSSGQGRGEQYF.

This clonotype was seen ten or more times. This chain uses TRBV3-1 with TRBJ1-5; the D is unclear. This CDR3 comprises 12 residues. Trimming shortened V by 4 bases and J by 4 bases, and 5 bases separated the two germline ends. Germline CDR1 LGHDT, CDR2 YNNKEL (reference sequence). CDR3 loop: CASSPGNQPQHF. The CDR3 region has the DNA TGTGCCAGCAGCCCGGGGAATCAGCCCCAGCATTTT.

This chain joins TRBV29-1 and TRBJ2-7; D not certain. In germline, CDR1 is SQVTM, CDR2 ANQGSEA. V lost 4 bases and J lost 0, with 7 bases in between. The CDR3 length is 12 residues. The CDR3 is CSVVQSSYEQYF. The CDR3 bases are TGCAGCGTTGTCCAAAGCTCCTACGAGCAGTACTTC.

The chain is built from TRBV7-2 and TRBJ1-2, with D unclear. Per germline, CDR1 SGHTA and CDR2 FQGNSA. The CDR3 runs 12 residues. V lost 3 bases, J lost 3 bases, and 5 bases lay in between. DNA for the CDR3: TGTGCCAGCAGCTTTAACGACTATGGCTACACCTTC. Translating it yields CASSFNDYGYTF.

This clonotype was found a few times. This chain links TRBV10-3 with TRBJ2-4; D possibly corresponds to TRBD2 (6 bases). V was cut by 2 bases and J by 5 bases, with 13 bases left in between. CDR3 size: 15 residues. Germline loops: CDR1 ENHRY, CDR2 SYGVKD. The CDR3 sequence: CAISERRAGENIQYF. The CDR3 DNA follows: TGTGCCATCAGTGAGAGGAGGGCAGGCGAAAACATTCAGTACTTC.

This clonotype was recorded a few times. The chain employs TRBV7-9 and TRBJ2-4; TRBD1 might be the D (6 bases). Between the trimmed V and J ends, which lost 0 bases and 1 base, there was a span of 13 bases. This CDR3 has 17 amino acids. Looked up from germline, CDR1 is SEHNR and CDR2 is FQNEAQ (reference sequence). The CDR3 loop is CASSLAQGLGAKNIQYF. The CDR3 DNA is TGTGCCAGCAGCTTAGCGCAGGGGTTGGGGGCCAAAAACATTCAGTACTTC.

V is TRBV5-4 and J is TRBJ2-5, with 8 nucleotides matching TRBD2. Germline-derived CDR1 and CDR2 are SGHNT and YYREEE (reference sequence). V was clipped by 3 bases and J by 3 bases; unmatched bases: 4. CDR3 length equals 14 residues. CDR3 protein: CASSSREGKETQYF. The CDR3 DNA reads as TGTGCCAGCAGCTCCCGGGAGGGCAAAGAGACCCAGTACTTC.

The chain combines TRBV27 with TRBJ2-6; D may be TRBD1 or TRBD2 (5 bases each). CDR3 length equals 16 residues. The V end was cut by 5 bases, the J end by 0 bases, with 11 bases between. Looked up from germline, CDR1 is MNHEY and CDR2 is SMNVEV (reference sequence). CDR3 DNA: TGTGCCAGCAGTCCCCGGGGCCTCTCTGGGGCCAACGTCCTGACTTTC. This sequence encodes CASSPRGLSGANVLTF. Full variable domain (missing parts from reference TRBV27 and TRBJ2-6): EAQVTQNPRYLITVTGKKLTVTCSQNMNHEYMSWYRQDPGLGLRQIYYSMNVEVTDKGDVPEGYKVSRKEKRNFPLILESPSPNQTSLYFCASSPRGLSGANVLTFGAGSRLTVL.

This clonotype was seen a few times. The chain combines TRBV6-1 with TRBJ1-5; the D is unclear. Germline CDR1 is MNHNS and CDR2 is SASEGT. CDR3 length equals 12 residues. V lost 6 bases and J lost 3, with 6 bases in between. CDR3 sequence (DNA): TGTGCCAGCAGAAACACCAATCAGCCCCAGCATTTT. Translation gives CASRNTNQPQHF.

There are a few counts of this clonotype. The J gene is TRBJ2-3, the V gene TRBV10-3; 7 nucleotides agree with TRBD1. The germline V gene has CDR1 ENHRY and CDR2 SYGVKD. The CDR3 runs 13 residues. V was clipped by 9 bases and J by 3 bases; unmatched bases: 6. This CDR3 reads CAIGTEGTDTQYF. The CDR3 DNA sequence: TGTGCCATAGGGACAGAGGGGACAGATACGCAGTATTTT.

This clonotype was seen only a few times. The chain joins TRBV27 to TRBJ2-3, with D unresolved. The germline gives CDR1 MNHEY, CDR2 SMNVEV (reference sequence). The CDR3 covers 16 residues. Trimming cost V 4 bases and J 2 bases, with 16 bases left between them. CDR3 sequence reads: CASSSRVLSHTDTQYF. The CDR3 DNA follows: TGTGCCAGCAGTTCAAGGGTCCTTTCACACACAGATACGCAGTATTTT.

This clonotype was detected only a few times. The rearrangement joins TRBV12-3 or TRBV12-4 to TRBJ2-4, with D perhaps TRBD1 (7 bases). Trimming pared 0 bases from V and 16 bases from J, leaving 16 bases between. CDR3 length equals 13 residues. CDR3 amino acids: CASSLAEGQRIYF. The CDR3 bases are TGTGCCAGCAGTTTAGCGGAGGGACAGCGAATTTACTTC.

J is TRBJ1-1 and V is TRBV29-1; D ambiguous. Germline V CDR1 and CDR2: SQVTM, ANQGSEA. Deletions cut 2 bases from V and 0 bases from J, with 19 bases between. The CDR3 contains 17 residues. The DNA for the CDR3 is TGCAGCGTTGAACCTTTATTCGGTTACGGGTTGAACACTGAAGCTTTCTTT. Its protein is CSVEPLFGYGLNTEAFF.

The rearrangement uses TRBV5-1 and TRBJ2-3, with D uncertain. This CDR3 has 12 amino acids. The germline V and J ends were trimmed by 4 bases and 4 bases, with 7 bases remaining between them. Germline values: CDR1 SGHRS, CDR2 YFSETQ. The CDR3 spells CASSPVADTQYF. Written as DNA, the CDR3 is TGCGCCAGCAGCCCGGTGGCAGATACGCAGTATTTT.

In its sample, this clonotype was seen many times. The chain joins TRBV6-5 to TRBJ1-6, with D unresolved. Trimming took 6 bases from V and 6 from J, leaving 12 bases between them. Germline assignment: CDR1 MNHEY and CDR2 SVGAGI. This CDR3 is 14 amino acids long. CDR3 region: CASRPDGSNSPLHF. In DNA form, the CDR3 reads TGTGCCAGCAGACCCGATGGGAGTAATTCACCCCTCCACTTT.